Listed below are T cell receptor beta chains from one sample, sequenced in a study of blood T cell repertoires in COVID-19. TCRdb's copy holds only in-frame clones and misses some; the assay was immunoSEQ multiplex PCR. Among tens of thousands of clones, about 80% were seen once, and the ten largest hold approximately 12%. Material for sequencing was peripheral blood. The receptors were sampled from a man older than 75 with acute or convalescent COVID-19. Both conserved end residues are part of each CDR3. A D gene is named only where the DNA matches it firmly. A clone size is listed for some rows: how often the clone was seen (once, few, many), or a class if it is expanded.

clone_size d_call j_call v_call cdr3_nt cdr3_aa
. . TRBJ1-6 TRBV7-6 TGTGCCAGCAGCCAAGGACCCGGGCGGGATTCACCCCTCCACTTT CASSQGPGRDSPLHF
. TRBD1 TRBJ1-2 TRBV3-1/TRBV3-2 TGTGCCAGCAGTTCGAGGCAGGGGGACTATGGCTACACCTTC CASSSRQGDYGYTF
once . TRBJ2-7 TRBV10-1 TGCGCCAGCAGTGAGTCGGGGGCTTCCTACGAGCAGTACTTC CASSESGASYEQYF
. . TRBJ2-7 TRBV9 TGTGCCAGCAGCGTAGACCCAGGGTCCTACGAGCAGTACTTC CASSVDPGSYEQYF
. . TRBJ1-5 TRBV7-2 TGTGCCAGCAGCCCGGGGCGGGGGTCTAGTCAGCCCCAGCATTTT CASSPGRGSSQPQHF
. . TRBJ2-1 TRBV19 TGTGCCAGTAGTATAGCCCTGAGCTCCTACAATGAGCAGTTCTTC CASSIALSSYNEQFF
. . TRBJ1-4 TRBV30 TGTGCCTGGGCCCCCGACAGTAGTGGGCTGTTTTTT CAWAPDSSGLFF
once TRBD2 TRBJ2-3 TRBV10-1 TGCGCCAGCAGTGAGTCTAGCGGGGGGGAAGATACGCAGTATTTT CASSESSGGEDTQYF
. . TRBJ2-7 TRBV5-4 TGTGCCAGCAGCTGGGACACAGGGTTTCAGCAGTACTTC CASSWDTGFQQYF
once TRBD2 TRBJ2-3 TRBV6-5 TGTGCCACACTAACGGGGGGAGCTAGCACAGATACGCAGTATTTT CATLTGGASTDTQYF
. . TRBJ2-7 TRBV11-1 TGTGCCAGCAGCTTAGTGCAGGGGCGCTCCTACGAGCAGTACTTC CASSLVQGRSYEQYF
. . TRBJ2-4 TRBV18 TGTGCCAGCTCATCGGAGACAGAGCGGTACTTC CASSSETERYF
. TRBD1 TRBJ1-5 TRBV6-5 TGTGCCAGCAGAGACGACAGGGGCGACCAGCCCCAGCATTTT CASRDDRGDQPQHF
few . TRBJ2-3 TRBV5-1 TGCGCCAGCAGCAATCCCATCACAGATACGCAGTATTTT CASSNPITDTQYF
. TRBD1 TRBJ1-2 TRBV19 TGTGCCAGTAGTATCGGCGTCGGACAGGCCTATGGCTACACCTTC CASSIGVGQAYGYTF
. TRBD1 TRBJ1-4 TRBV3-1/TRBV3-2 TGTGCCAGCAGCCAGGACAGGGGTAATGAAAAACTGTTTTTT CASSQDRGNEKLFF
. TRBD1 TRBJ1-5 TRBV19 TGTGCCAGTAGTAGGGGACAGGGGGCCAATCAGCCCCAGCATTTT CASSRGQGANQPQHF
. . TRBJ2-5 TRBV25-1 TGTGCCAGCAGTGCGAGAGTGGAAGAGACCCAGTACTTC CASSARVEETQYF
few . TRBJ2-7 TRBV23-1 TGCGCCAGCAGTCAAGCTCGACCTCGGGACATAAGGCCTTACGAGCAGTACTTC CASSQARPRDIRPYEQYF
. . TRBJ1-3 TRBV4-2 TGTGCCAGCAGCCTAGGGAGCTCTGGAAACACCATATATTTT CASSLGSSGNTIYF
. TRBD1 TRBJ2-7 TRBV2 TGTGCCAGCGTCCGGGACAGGGGCGACGAGCAGTACTTC CASVRDRGDEQYF
. TRBD1 TRBJ2-1 TRBV5-6 TGTGCCAGCAGCTTGGTAGGGACAGGGGACAATGAGCAGTTCTTC CASSLVGTGDNEQFF
. TRBD1 TRBJ2-7 TRBV6-5 TGTGCCAGCAGGACGCCATCTCAGGGGGCCTACGAGCAGTACTTC CASRTPSQGAYEQYF
. . TRBJ2-7 TRBV2 TGTGCCAGCAGATATCGGACAGTTTACGAGCAGTACTTC CASRYRTVYEQYF
. . TRBJ1-2 TRBV4-1 TGCGCCAGCAGCCAAGGTCGGGACTATGGCTACACCTTC CASSQGRDYGYTF
. . TRBJ2-5 TRBV6-5 TGTGCCAGCAGTTACTCGGGCAGGACTAAAGAGACCCAGTACTTC CASSYSGRTKETQYF
. TRBD1 TRBJ1-2 TRBV25-1 TGTGCCAGCAGTGAACAGGGGGATAACTATGGCTACACCTTC CASSEQGDNYGYTF
. . TRBJ2-2 TRBV5-1 TGCGCCAGCAGCTTGGATATCGCGAGGGAAACCGGGGAGCTGTTTTTT CASSLDIARETGELFF
. TRBD2 TRBJ2-1 TRBV5-4 TGTGCCAGCAGCTCCAGAAGCGGGGGTCTGTTCTTC CASSSRSGGLFF
. TRBD1 TRBJ1-5 TRBV6-5 TGTGCCAGCAGTTCTTCAGGGGGTGATCAGCCCCAGCATTTT CASSSSGGDQPQHF
. TRBD1 TRBJ2-6 TRBV9 TGTGCCAGCAGCCCTACAGGGGTCTCTGGGGCCAACGTCCTGACTTTC CASSPTGVSGANVLTF
. TRBD2 TRBJ2-1 TRBV11-3 TGTGCCAGCAGCCCGGGAGGGGGTATGCCAAATGAGCAGTTCTTC CASSPGGGMPNEQFF